These 10 T cell receptor beta chains share one sample of origin, sequenced in a study of cytomegalovirus exposure and HLA in healthy donors. The primer mix had 60 Vbeta and 13 Jbeta primers. Assay: immunoSEQ multiplex PCR; the TCRdb copy retains only in-frame clones and omits some. The sample includes about 130,000 clones, 80% of them seen just once. Sequenced input: PBMCs. The receptors come from a woman aged 40 to 49 in good health and CMV-seronegative.

The CDR3 DNA is TGTGCCAGCAGCGTAGGCGGGAGGGCCGCGGAGACCCAGTACTTC. Its protein is CASSVGGRAAETQYF. The V gene is TRBV9, the J gene TRBJ2-5; 9 bases agree with TRBD2. V gave up 0 bases and J gave up 5 bases; unmatched junction bases: 5. Germline V CDR1 and CDR2: SGDLS, YYNGEE. The CDR3 is made up of 15 amino acids.

This clone was found a few times. V and J are TRBV4-3 and TRBJ2-3, with D perhaps TRBD2 (6 bases). V lost 0 bases and J 1 base, leaving 11 bases between the germline ends. The CDR3 runs to 16 residues. Germline-derived CDR1 and CDR2 are LGHNA and YSLEER. The CDR3 protein is CASSQDLASGTDTQYF. CDR3 DNA: TGCGCCAGCAGCCAAGATCTGGCTAGCGGCACAGATACGCAGTATTTT.

This clone occurred a few times. J is TRBJ2-1 and V is TRBV18; D perhaps matches TRBD1 (5 bases). This CDR3 is built from 13 residues. Trimming stripped 2 bases from V and 9 bases from J, with 11 bases between. The V gene's germline CDR1 is KGHSH and CDR2 LQKENI. The CDR3 loop is CASSPSGIGEQFF. CDR3 DNA: TGTGCCAGCTCACCATCAGGGATAGGTGAGCAGTTCTTC.

This chain connects TRBV6-1 to TRBJ1-2; D possibly corresponds to TRBD1 (5 bases). CDR1 is MNHNS, CDR2 SASEGT, per germline. Trimming cost V 1 base and J 4 bases, with 10 bases left between them. The CDR3 loop spans 14 amino acids. This CDR3 is CASSEGTRSYGYTF. In nucleotides, the CDR3 is TGTGCCAGCAGTGAAGGGACAAGATCCTATGGCTACACCTTC.

Note on this clone: One end of the junction varies from germline; a read error may be responsible. The chain joins TRBV4-3 to TRBJ1-1; D is unresolved. Germline V lookup: CDR1 LGHNA, CDR2 YSLEER. The CDR3 has 18 amino acids. The CDR3 is CASSQEPHIGGMNTEAFF. The CDR3 nucleotides read TGCGCCAGCAGCCAAGAACCCCACATTGGAGGGATGAACACTGAAGCTTTTTTT.

This chain joins TRBV27 and TRBJ2-7, with D unclear. Germline V gene sequence: CDR1 MNHEY, CDR2 SMNVEV (reference sequence). This CDR3 has 13 residues. Trimming stripped 5 bases from V and 2 bases from J, with 10 bases between. The CDR3 nucleotides read TGTGCCAGCAGTCCCCTCCCTCCCTACGAGCAGTACTTC. It yields the protein CASSPLPPYEQYF.

The rearrangement links TRBV14 to TRBJ2-5; 12 bases map to TRBD2. Germline CDR1 SGHDN, CDR2 FVKESK. V lost 0 bases, J lost 3 bases, and 11 bases stayed unmatched. The CDR3 covers 19 residues. The CDR3 region is CASSQDARASGRGKETQYF. The CDR3 bases are TGTGCCAGCAGCCAAGATGCTCGGGCTAGCGGGAGGGGTAAAGAGACCCAGTACTTC.

This chain joins TRBV5-6 and TRBJ2-7; D is perhaps TRBD2 (6 bases). Germline V gene sequence: CDR1 SGHDT, CDR2 YYEEEE. The V end was cut by 4 bases, the J end by 3 bases, with 8 bases between. The CDR3 is made up of 12 amino acids. CDR3 loop: CASSAGRYEQYF. DNA for the CDR3: TGTGCCAGCAGCGCGGGACGCTACGAGCAGTACTTC.

The CDR3 coding sequence is TGTGCCAGCAGCTTATCGGGTCGTGAAAAACTGTTTTTT. Encoded protein: CASSLSGREKLFF. The V and J genes are TRBV7-9 and TRBJ1-4, with unresolved D. Trimming removed 2 bases from V and 7 bases from J, with 8 bases in between. The CDR3 is 13 residues long. Germline CDR1 and CDR2: SEHNR and FQNEAQ (reference sequence).

This sequence joins TRBV18 and TRBJ2-3, with 12 bases matching TRBD1. The CDR3 loop spans 18 amino acids. Germline CDR1 and CDR2: KGHSH and LQKENI. V was clipped by 3 bases and J by 3 bases; unmatched bases: 10. CDR3 in amino acids: CASSPYRDRGRDTDTQYF. The CDR3 nucleotides read TGTGCCAGCTCACCTTACCGGGACAGGGGGCGAGATACAGATACGCAGTATTTT.